These T cell receptor beta chains were read from a single sample in a study of technical replicates of blood from a few donors. Profiling relied on immunoSEQ multiplex PCR, and the TCRdb table lists in-frame clones only, not all of them. Of around 50,000 clones in the sample, 92% were seen once. The sequencing sample was made of PBMCs. Receptors originate from a human donor in good health. Some clones in this sample may be carry-over from other donors' samples. The CDR3 runs from the conserved cysteine through the conserved F or W. A D gene is named only where the DNA matches it firmly. The size entry is marked missing in some rows and otherwise reads once, few, many or a size class.

CDR3: CASSPQTGQGGQPQHF
DNA: TGTGCCAGCAGCCCCCAAACGGGACAGGGAGGTCAGCCCCAGCATTTT
V: TRBV4-2
D: TRBD1
size: NA
J: TRBJ1-5

CDR3: CASSPTVTYEQYF
DNA: TGTGCCAGCTCACCGACAGTTACTTACGAGCAGTACTTC
V: TRBV18
D: NA
size: NA
J: TRBJ2-7

CDR3: CASSPGQGAYEQYF
DNA: TGTGCCAGCTCACCGGGACAGGGGGCCTACGAGCAGTACTTC
V: TRBV18
D: TRBD1
size: once
J: TRBJ2-7

CDR3: CASSPELSGGQGYTF
DNA: TGCGCCAGCAGCCCGGAACTCTCAGGGGGCCAAGGCTACACCTTC
V: TRBV5-1
D: TRBD1
size: once
J: TRBJ1-2

CDR3: CASSPPWRLGADTQYF
DNA: TGTGCCAGCAGCCCCCCATGGAGACTAGGGGCAGATACGCAGTATTTT
V: TRBV7-8
D: NA
size: NA
J: TRBJ2-3

CDR3: CASSLVSNAGSNQPQHF
DNA: TGTGCCAGCAGCTTAGTATCAAATGCAGGAAGCAATCAGCCCCAGCATTTT
V: TRBV7-9
D: NA
size: once
J: TRBJ1-5

CDR3: CASSALEVGELFF
DNA: TGTGCCAGCAGTGCACTAGAGGTCGGGGAGCTGTTTTTT
V: TRBV2
D: NA
size: NA
J: TRBJ2-2

CDR3: CASSAGQGFTGNTIYF
DNA: TGTGCCAGCAGCGCCGGCCAGGGGTTCACTGGAAACACCATATATTTT
V: TRBV5-5
D: NA
size: NA
J: TRBJ1-3

CDR3: CATSRADYGYTF
DNA: TGTGCCACCAGCAGAGCGGACTATGGCTACACCTTC
V: TRBV15
D: NA
size: NA
J: TRBJ1-2

CDR3: CASSQRAGKYEQYF
DNA: TGCGCCAGCAGTCAAAGGGCAGGGAAGTACGAGCAGTACTTC
V: TRBV23-1
D: NA
size: NA
J: TRBJ2-7

CDR3: CASSLGVSGGANVLTF
DNA: TGTGCCAGCAGCTTAGGGGTGAGCGGTGGGGCCAACGTCCTGACTTTC
V: TRBV13
D: NA
size: once
J: TRBJ2-6

CDR3: CASSRLAGGLDEQYF
DNA: TGTGCCAGTAGTCGGCTAGCGGGAGGGCTGGACGAGCAGTACTTC
V: TRBV19
D: TRBD2
size: NA
J: TRBJ2-7

CDR3: CASSLDRNTEAFF
DNA: TGTGCCAGCAGCCTGGACAGGAACACTGAAGCTTTCTTT
V: TRBV27
D: NA
size: NA
J: TRBJ1-1

CDR3: CASGGQGDF
DNA: TGCGCCAGCGGGGGTCAGGGGGACTTC
V: TRBV5-1
D: TRBD1
size: NA
J: TRBJ2-5

CDR3: CASSAQNSYEQYF
DNA: TGTGCCAGCAGCGCACAAAACTCCTACGAGCAGTACTTC
V: TRBV9
D: NA
size: NA
J: TRBJ2-7

CDR3: CASTPSGGSGRDEQFF
DNA: TGTGCCAGCACCCCTTCCGGGGGTAGCGGGAGAGATGAGCAGTTCTTC
V: TRBV7-3
D: TRBD2
size: NA
J: TRBJ2-1

CDR3: CASSALIAGDPNYEQYF
DNA: TGTGCCAGCAGCGCCTTAATAGCGGGGGATCCCAACTACGAGCAGTACTTC
V: TRBV7-3
D: TRBD2
size: NA
J: TRBJ2-7

CDR3: CASSHGLDGGELFF
DNA: TGTGCCAGCAGCCACGGACTAGACGGGGGGGAGCTGTTTTTT
V: TRBV7-3
D: TRBD2
size: NA
J: TRBJ2-2

CDR3: CASSPQRYEQYF
DNA: TGCGCCAGCAGCCCCCAGAGGTACGAGCAGTACTTC
V: TRBV5-1
D: NA
size: NA
J: TRBJ2-7

CDR3: CASSSTGVPGELFF
DNA: TGTGCCAGCAGCTCAACAGGGGTCCCCGGGGAGCTGTTTTTT
V: TRBV7-9
D: TRBD1
size: NA
J: TRBJ2-2

CDR3: CASSWGDTRDYEQYF
DNA: TGCGCCAGCAGCTGGGGAGACACGAGGGACTACGAGCAGTACTTC
V: TRBV5-1
D: NA
size: NA
J: TRBJ2-7

CDR3: CASSPGTGDLEQYF
DNA: TGTGCCAGCTCACCGGGGACAGGGGACCTCGAGCAGTACTTC
V: TRBV18
D: TRBD1
size: NA
J: TRBJ2-7

CDR3: CASSSGTSGGNEQFF
DNA: TGTGCCAGCAGCTCGGGGACTAGCGGGGGCAATGAGCAGTTCTTC
V: TRBV7-6
D: TRBD2
size: few
J: TRBJ2-1

CDR3: CASSQGGRDKNTGELFF
DNA: TGCGCCAGCAGCCAAGGGGGCAGGGACAAGAACACCGGGGAGCTGTTTTTT
V: TRBV4-1
D: NA
size: NA
J: TRBJ2-2

CDR3: CASTDRSNTGELFF
DNA: TGTGCCTCCACCGACAGGTCGAACACCGGGGAGCTGTTTTTT
V: TRBV25-1
D: NA
size: medium-sized
J: TRBJ2-2

CDR3: CASSISGTETEAFF
DNA: TGCGCCAGCAGCATTAGCGGGACAGAAACTGAAGCTTTCTTT
V: TRBV4-1
D: TRBD1
size: NA
J: TRBJ1-1